The 13 T cell receptor beta chains in this list originate from one sample, sequenced in a study of T cells after yellow fever vaccination. One entry per CDR3 protein results from TCRdb running MiXCR on the 5' RACE reads. The repertoire holds a few hundred thousand distinct CDR3 sequences, with about 7.8% as singletons. Sequences were derived from PBMCs, sampled about 41 days after the first yellow fever vaccination. These receptors were collected from a man between 18 and 29 years old who received the YFV17D yellow fever vaccine.

At least ten counts were recorded for this clonotype. The chain joins TRBV7-2 to TRBJ2-7, with 7 bases fitting TRBD2. The V gene's germline CDR1 is SGHTA and CDR2 FQGNSA. With V trimmed by 4 bases and J by 7 bases, 13 bases remained unmatched. The CDR3 totals 15 residues. CDR3 loop: CASSSQALAVGEQYF. CDR3 coding DNA: TGTGCCAGCAGCTCCCAAGCTCTAGCGGTGGGAGAGCAGTACTTC.

This clonotype was found many times. The chain links TRBV10-3 to TRBJ1-6; TRBD1 might be the D (5 bases). This CDR3 has 13 residues. V was cut by 3 bases and J by 7 bases, with 7 bases left in between. Germline assignment: CDR1 ENHRY and CDR2 SYGVKD. The CDR3 region is CAISEEGNSPLHF. CDR3 coding DNA: TGTGCCATCAGTGAAGAGGGGAATTCACCCCTCCACTTT.

The chain uses TRBV4-1 and TRBJ2-5; 7 positions match TRBD1. J lost 4 bases, V lost 1 base, and 6 bases had no gene match. Germline assignment: CDR1 MGHRA and CDR2 YSYEKL. The CDR3 consists of 15 residues. Here the CDR3 reads CASSQVSYRGETQYF. Written as DNA, the CDR3 is TGCGCCAGCAGCCAAGTATCCTACAGGGGAGAGACCCAGTACTTC.

The chain links TRBV7-9 to TRBJ2-7, with 7 nucleotides matching TRBD1. The CDR3 covers 15 residues. V lost 5 bases, J lost 2 bases, and 9 bases stayed unmatched. The germline CDR1 and CDR2 sequences are SEHNR and FQNEAQ (reference sequence). The CDR3 sequence: CASSPPEDRTYEQYF. In DNA, the CDR3 is TGTGCCAGCAGCCCGCCGGAGGACAGGACCTACGAGCAGTACTTC.

This clonotype occurred many times. The J gene is TRBJ1-6, the V gene TRBV6-5; TRBD1 aligns across 8 bases. V lost 2 bases and J lost 9; bases outside the gene matches: 9. In germline, CDR1 is MNHEY, CDR2 SVGAGI. CDR3 length: 16 residues. DNA of the CDR3: TGTGCCAGCAGTTACCCGGCCGGACAGGGAGTTTCACCCCTCCACTTT. Translated, it gives CASSYPAGQGVSPLHF.

Comments on this clonotype: A junction boundary mismatches the germline segment, possibly from a read error. The chain recombines TRBV20-1 with TRBJ2-6, with D maybe TRBD1 (5 bases). The CDR3 consists of 16 residues. In germline, CDR1 is DFQATT, CDR2 SNEGSKA (reference sequence). The CDR3 reads CCATAFQGSGANVLTF. Written as DNA, the CDR3 is TGCTGTGCTACCGCCTTCCAGGGCTCTGGGGCCAACGTCCTGACTTTC.

The chain employs TRBV5-6 and TRBJ2-6; no reliable D call. CDR3 length: 16 amino acids. Germline lookup yields CDR1 SGHDT and CDR2 YYEEEE. Trimming removed 2 bases at V and 0 bases at J, with 9 bases between. As DNA, the CDR3 is TGTGCCAGCAGCTTCGCAGGTACCTCTGGGGCCAACGTCCTGACTTTC. Residues: CASSFAGTSGANVLTF.

The table lists this clonotype with a few counts. The chain uses TRBV24-1 and TRBJ1-2, with a weak D call TRBD1 (5 bases). In germline, CDR1 is KGHDR, CDR2 SFDVKD. Trimming removed 4 bases at V and 4 bases at J, with 12 bases between. This CDR3 is 14 amino acids long. This CDR3 is CATSEAGFRYGYTF. CDR3 sequence (DNA): TGTGCCACCAGTGAAGCAGGGTTTCGCTATGGCTACACCTTC.

The chain recombines TRBV3-1 with TRBJ2-1; 7 nucleotides line up with TRBD1. Germline lookup yields CDR1 LGHDT and CDR2 YNNKEL (reference sequence). V lost 3 bases and J lost 8; bases outside the gene matches: 10. The CDR3 has 15 residues. CDR3 sequence reads: CASSHSARGQDEQFF. The CDR3 DNA sequence: TGTGCCAGCAGCCATTCCGCGAGGGGGCAGGATGAGCAGTTCTTC.

V and J are TRBV5-1 and TRBJ2-5, with D maybe TRBD2 (5 bases). The CDR3 contains 16 residues. The germline V gene encodes CDR1 SGHRS and CDR2 YFSETQ. V gave up 0 bases and J gave up 5 bases, with 17 bases separating them. Written as DNA, the CDR3 is TGCGCCAGCAGCTTGGGGGTGGAAGGTCGCGGGGAGACCCAGTACTTC. It is translated as CASSLGVEGRGETQYF.

The CDR3 DNA sequence: TGTGCCAGCAGTGCCAGGACTAGCGGGGCCTCCTACGAGCAGTACTTC. Protein: CASSARTSGASYEQYF. The chain has TRBV27 and TRBJ2-7; 12 positions match TRBD2. V dropped 5 bases and J dropped 0; count of bases not matched to a gene: 5. CDR1 and CDR2 from the germline V gene are MNHEY and SMNVEV (reference sequence). There are 16 residues in the CDR3.

This clonotype came up a few times. The chain is built from TRBV10-1 and TRBJ2-7, with no clear D. Germline V gene lookup returns CDR1 WNHNN and CDR2 SYGVQD (reference sequence). The CDR3 contains 13 residues. Trimming shortened V by 3 bases and J by 1 base, and 7 bases separated the two germline ends. CDR3 bases: TGCGCCAGCAGTGATGCAGTTTCCTACGAGCAGTACTTC. This translates into CASSDAVSYEQYF.

The chain uses TRBV5-1 and TRBJ1-2; unclear D gene. Germline V gene sequence: CDR1 SGHRS, CDR2 YFSETQ. The CDR3 covers 12 residues. Between the trimmed V and J ends, which lost 4 bases and 8 bases, there was a span of 12 bases. This chain's CDR3 is CASSEAGGGYTF. In nucleotides, the CDR3 is TGCGCCAGCAGCGAGGCGGGTGGAGGCTACACCTTC.